Given below is one T cell receptor beta chain in context. The data were obtained in a study of blood T cell repertoires in COVID-19. V was pared by 2 bases and J by 8 bases, with 12 bases of the junction left unmatched. Germline V gene data show CDR1 as MNHNS and CDR2 as SASEGT. The CDR3 has 16 residues. The assay was immunoSEQ multiplex PCR, and TCRdb's table has in-frame clones only and misses some. The sample lists tens of thousands of clones; approximately 90% were seen once. Sequencing was carried out using peripheral blood. This chain connects TRBV6-1 to TRBJ2-1; 7 nucleotides line up with TRBD2. The clonotype comes from a man aged 40-50 years with active COVID-19. CDR3 bases: TGTGCCAGCAGTGAACTATCTCCCGGGAGGCCAGATGAGCAGTTCTTC. This sequence encodes CASSELSPGRPDEQFF.